Here is one T cell receptor (beta chain) with its context. This record belongs to a study of cytomegalovirus exposure and HLA in healthy donors. This CDR3 spans 15 amino acids. V lost 4 bases to trimming and J lost 1 base, with 13 bases between them. Germline V CDR1 and CDR2: MGHRA, YSYEKL. Researchers ran the PCR with 60 Vbeta and 13 Jbeta primers. TCRdb's copy holds only in-frame clones and misses some; the assay was immunoSEQ multiplex PCR. The repertoire includes approximately 160,000 clones, 68% of them detected once, and approximately 1.5% sits in the top ten. The rearrangement links TRBV4-1 to TRBJ1-1, with D tentatively TRBD1 (6 bases). The source of this sequence is a man aged 45 to 65 in good health and CMV-seronegative. Sequenced material: PBMCs. As DNA, the CDR3 is TGCGCCAGCAGCCTTTACAGGGAACCGAACACTGAAGCTTTCTTT. Its translation: CASSLYREPNTEAFF.